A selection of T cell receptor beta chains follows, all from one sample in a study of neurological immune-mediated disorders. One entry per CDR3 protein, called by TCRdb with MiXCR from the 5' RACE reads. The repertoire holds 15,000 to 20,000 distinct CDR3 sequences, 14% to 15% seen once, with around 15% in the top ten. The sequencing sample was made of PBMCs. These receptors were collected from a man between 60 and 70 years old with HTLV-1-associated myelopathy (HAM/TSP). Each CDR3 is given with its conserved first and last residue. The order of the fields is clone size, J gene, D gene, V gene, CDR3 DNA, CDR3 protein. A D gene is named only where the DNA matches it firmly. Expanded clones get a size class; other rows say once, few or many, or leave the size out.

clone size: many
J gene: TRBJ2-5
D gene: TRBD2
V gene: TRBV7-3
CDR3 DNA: TGTGCCAGCAGCCTACTAGCGGGTGTTGAGACCCAGTACTTC
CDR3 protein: CASSLLAGVETQYF

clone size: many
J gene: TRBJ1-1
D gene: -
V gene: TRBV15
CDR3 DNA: TGTGCCACCAGCAGAAACGACGGTTGGGGCACTGAAGCTTTCTTT
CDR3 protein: CATSRNDGWGTEAFF

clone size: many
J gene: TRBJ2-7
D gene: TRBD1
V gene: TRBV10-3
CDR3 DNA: TGTGCCATCAGGAGGACAGGGACCACCTACGAGCAGTACTTC
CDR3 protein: CAIRRTGTTYEQYF

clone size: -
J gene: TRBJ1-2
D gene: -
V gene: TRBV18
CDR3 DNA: TGTGCCAGCTCACCACCGGGACTCGTTTATGGGGGCTACACCTTC
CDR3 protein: CASSPPGLVYGGYTF

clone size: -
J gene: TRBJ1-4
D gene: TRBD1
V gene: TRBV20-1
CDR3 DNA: TGCAGTGCTAGAGACAGGGGGCGGCAGGGTGAAAAACTGTTTTTT
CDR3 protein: CSARDRGRQGEKLFF

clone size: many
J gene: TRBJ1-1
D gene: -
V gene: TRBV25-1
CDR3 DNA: TGTGCCAGCAGTGAAACGGCACGGGCTCCTCTAAGCACTGAAGCTTTCTTT
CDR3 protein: CASSETARAPLSTEAFF

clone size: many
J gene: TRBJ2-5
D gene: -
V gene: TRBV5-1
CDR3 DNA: TGCGCCAGCAGCTTGGACTCCACCCCGCCTGAGACCCAGTACTTC
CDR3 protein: CASSLDSTPPETQYF

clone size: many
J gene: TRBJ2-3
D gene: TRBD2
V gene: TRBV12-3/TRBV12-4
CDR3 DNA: TGTGCCAGCAGTTTATCTAGCGGGGGGGCGGATACGCAGTATTTT
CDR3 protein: CASSLSSGGADTQYF

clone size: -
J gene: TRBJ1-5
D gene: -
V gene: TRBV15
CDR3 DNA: TGTGCCACCAGCAGACGGGGAGAGGGTCAGCCCCAGCATTTT
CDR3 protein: CATSRRGEGQPQHF

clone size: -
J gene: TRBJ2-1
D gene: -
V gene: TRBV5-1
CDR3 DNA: TGCGCCAGCAGCTTTACCGGGACCACTTCCAATGAGCAGCTCTTT
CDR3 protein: CASSFTGTTSNEQLF

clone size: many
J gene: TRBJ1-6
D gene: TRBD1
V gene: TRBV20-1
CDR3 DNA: TGCAGTGCTAGTACTATAGGGGACAGGGTCTTGAATTCACCCCTCCACTTT
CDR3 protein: CSASTIGDRVLNSPLHF

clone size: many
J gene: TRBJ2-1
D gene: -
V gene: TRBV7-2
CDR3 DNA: TGTGCCAGCAGCCCAGCAGGGGCCTCGGGCGGTGAGCAGTTCTTC
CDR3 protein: CASSPAGASGGEQFF

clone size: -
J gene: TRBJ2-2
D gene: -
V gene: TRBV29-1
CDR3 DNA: TGCAGCGGAGGGGCGGGTGAAGGGGAGCTGTTTTTT
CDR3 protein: CSGGAGEGELFF

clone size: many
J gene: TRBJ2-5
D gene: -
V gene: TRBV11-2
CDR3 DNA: TGTGCCAGCAGCTTAGATGGGGCAGGGGGGGAGACCCAGTACTTC
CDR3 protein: CASSLDGAGGETQYF

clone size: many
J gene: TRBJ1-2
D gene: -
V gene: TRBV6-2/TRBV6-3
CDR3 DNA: TGTGCCAGCAGTTACTCCGCAGGGAACTATGGCTACACCTTC
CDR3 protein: CASSYSAGNYGYTF

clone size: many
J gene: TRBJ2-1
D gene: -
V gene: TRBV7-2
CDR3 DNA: TGTGCCAGCAGCTTTTGGGGGGGCCATGAGCAGTTCTTC
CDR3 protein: CASSFWGGHEQFF

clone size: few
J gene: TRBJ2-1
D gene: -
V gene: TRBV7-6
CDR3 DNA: TGTGCCAGCAGCCAGATTGGAGGGGTTGGGGAGCAGTTCTTC
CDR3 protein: CASSQIGGVGEQFF

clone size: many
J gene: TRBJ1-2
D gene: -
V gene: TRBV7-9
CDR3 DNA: TGTGCCAGCAGCTTAGCATCAGGGGTCGGCTACACCTTC
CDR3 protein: CASSLASGVGYTF

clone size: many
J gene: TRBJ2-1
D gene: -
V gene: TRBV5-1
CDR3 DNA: TGCGCCAGCAGCCGTGCCGGGGGCTTCTCCTACAATGAGCAGTTCTTC
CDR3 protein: CASSRAGGFSYNEQFF

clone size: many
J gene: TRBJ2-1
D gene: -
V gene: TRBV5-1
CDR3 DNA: TGCGCCAGCAGCTTGTCAGGGGGAGGGGGCTACAATGAGCAGTTCTTC
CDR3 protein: CASSLSGGGGYNEQFF

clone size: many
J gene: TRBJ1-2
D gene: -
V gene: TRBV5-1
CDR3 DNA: TGCGCCAGCAGCTTGGATAGGGACTATGGCTACACCTTC
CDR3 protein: CASSLDRDYGYTF

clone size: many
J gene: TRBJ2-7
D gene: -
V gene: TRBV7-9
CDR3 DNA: TGTGCCAGCAGCCCAAATACAGGAGATTACGAGCAGTACTTC
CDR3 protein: CASSPNTGDYEQYF

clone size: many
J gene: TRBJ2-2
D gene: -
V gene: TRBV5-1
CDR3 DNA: TGCGCCAGCAACCCCAACCCGAACACCGGGGAGCTGTTTTTT
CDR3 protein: CASNPNPNTGELFF

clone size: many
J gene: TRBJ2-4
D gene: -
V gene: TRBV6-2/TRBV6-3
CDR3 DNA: TGTGCCAGCAGTTACGATTCAGGGAATTCCTGGAGTCAGTACTTC
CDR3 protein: CASSYDSGNSWSQYF

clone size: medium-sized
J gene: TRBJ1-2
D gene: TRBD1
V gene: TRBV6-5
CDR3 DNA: TGTGCCAGCAGTACCGGAACCGGGACAGTCAATGGAGGCTACACCTTC
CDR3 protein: CASSTGTGTVNGGYTF

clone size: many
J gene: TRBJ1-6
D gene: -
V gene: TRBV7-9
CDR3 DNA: TGTGCCAGCAGCCCGCCCCCTTCCGGACAAAATAATTCACCCCTCCACTTT
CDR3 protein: CASSPPPSGQNNSPLHF

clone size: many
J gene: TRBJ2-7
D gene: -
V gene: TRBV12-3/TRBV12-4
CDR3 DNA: TGTGCCAGCAAGGGCAGAACCTACGAGCAGTACTTC
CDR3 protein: CASKGRTYEQYF

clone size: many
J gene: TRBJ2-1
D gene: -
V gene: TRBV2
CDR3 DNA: TGTGCCAGCAGTGAAACGACACTCCCAAGTGGGGAGCAGTTCTTC
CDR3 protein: CASSETTLPSGEQFF

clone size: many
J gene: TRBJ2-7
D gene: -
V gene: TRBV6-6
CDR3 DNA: TGTGCCAGCAGTTACTCGAGACAGGGAGGGTACGAGCAGTACTTC
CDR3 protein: CASSYSRQGGYEQYF

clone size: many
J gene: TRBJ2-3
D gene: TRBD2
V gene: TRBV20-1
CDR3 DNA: TGCAGTGCTAGACCCTCGACGACTAGCCTTACCACAGATACGCAGTATTTT
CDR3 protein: CSARPSTTSLTTDTQYF

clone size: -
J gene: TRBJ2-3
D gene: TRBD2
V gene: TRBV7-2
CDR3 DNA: TGTGCCAGCCCGGGACTAAAGTGGAAGTATTTT
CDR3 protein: CASPGLKWKYF

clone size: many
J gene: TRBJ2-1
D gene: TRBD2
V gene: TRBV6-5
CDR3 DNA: TGTGCCAGCAGTTTTAGCGGGGGCGGTCTCTACAATGAGCAGTTCTTC
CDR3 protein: CASSFSGGGLYNEQFF

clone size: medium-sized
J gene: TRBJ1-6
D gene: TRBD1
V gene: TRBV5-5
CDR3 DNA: TGTGCCAGCAGCGATCCGAGCCAGGGGGTTTGGTCACCCCTCCACTTT
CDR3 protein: CASSDPSQGVWSPLHF

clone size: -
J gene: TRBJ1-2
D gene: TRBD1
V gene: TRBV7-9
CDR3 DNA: TGTGCCAGCAGCTTAATCTTAGGACAGGGGCGAGACTATGGCTACACCTTC
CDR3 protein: CASSLILGQGRDYGYTF

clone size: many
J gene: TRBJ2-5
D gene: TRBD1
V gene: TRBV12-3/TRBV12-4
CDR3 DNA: TGTGCCAGCAAATCGGGACAGCCCGGCTACTGGACCCAGTACTTC
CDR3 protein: CASKSGQPGYWTQYF

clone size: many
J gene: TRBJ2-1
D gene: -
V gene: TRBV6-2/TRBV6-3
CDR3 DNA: TGTGCCAGCAGTTATCCACAATTGTCGCATGAGCAGTTCTTC
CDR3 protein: CASSYPQLSHEQFF

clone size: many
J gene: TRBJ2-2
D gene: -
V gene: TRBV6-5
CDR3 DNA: TGTGCCAGCAGGGAGAGACACGCGAACACCGGGGAGCTGTTTTTT
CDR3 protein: CASRERHANTGELFF

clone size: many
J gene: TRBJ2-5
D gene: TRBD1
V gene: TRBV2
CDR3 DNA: TGTGCCAGCAGTGAAGCGACAGGGTTGGAGACCCAGTACTTC
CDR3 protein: CASSEATGLETQYF

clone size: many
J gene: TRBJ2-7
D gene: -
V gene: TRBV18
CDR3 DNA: TGTGCCAGCTCACCCCCGGGAATCTCCTACGAGCAGTACTTC
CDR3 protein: CASSPPGISYEQYF

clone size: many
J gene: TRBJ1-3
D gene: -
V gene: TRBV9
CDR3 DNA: TGTGCCAGCAGCGTAGAACCGAGACAGCTACACTCTGGAAACACCATATATTTT
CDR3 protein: CASSVEPRQLHSGNTIYF

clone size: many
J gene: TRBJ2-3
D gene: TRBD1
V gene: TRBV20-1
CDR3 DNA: TGCAGTGCGAGGACAGGTCCCGATACGCAGTATTTT
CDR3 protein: CSARTGPDTQYF

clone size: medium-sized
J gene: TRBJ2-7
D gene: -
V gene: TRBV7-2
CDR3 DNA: TGTGCCAGCAGCTCCCGGACCATCTACGAGCAGTACTTC
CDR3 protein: CASSSRTIYEQYF

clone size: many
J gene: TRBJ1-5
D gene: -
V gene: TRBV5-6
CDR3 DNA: TGTGCCAGCAGCCTTAGACCCGAAAGCAATCAGCCCCAGCATTTT
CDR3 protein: CASSLRPESNQPQHF